This entry lists 4 T cell receptor beta chains sequenced from one sample in a study of T cell changes during pregnancy in multiple sclerosis. Data came from immunoSEQ multiplex PCR; TCRdb stores just in-frame clones and leaves some out. The table shows roughly 41,000 clones, with 90% occurring only once. This sample comprised CD8+ T cells from peripheral blood mononuclear cells, obtained in the third trimester of pregnancy. These TCRs come from a female donor with multiple sclerosis, enrolled in a pregnancy study.

The V gene is TRBV7-9, the J gene TRBJ1-1, with D possibly TRBD1 on 5 matching bases. V lost 1 base, J lost 5 bases, and 11 bases lay in between. CDR1 is SEHNR and CDR2 is FQNEAQ in the germline V gene (reference sequence). The CDR3 contains 14 residues. The CDR3 bases are TGTGCCAGCAGCTTAGACAGCAGGGCTACTGAAGCTTTCTTT. Amino acids: CASSLDSRATEAFF.

The rearrangement uses TRBV6-5 and TRBJ2-2, with D possibly being TRBD1 (6 bases). V lost 5 bases and J lost 3, with 13 bases in between. The V gene's germline CDR1 is MNHEY and CDR2 SVGAGI. This CDR3 spans 15 amino acids. The CDR3 region is CASSGRTVDTGELFF. CDR3 sequence (DNA): TGTGCCAGCAGTGGACGGACAGTTGACACCGGGGAGCTGTTTTTT.

This clone was picked up a small number of times. The chain couples TRBV6-4 to TRBJ2-3; 9 bases agree with TRBD2. CDR1 and CDR2 (germline): MRHNA, SNTAGT. This CDR3 is built from 14 residues. Unmatched junction bases numbered 4, after V lost 4 bases and J lost 5 bases. For the CDR3, the DNA is TGTGCCAGCAGTGTAGCGGGAGATGGAGATACGCAGTATTTT. This encodes CASSVAGDGDTQYF.

This chain connects TRBV27 to TRBJ1-1, with D possibly being TRBD1 (6 bases). Germline-derived CDR1 and CDR2 are MNHEY and SMNVEV (reference sequence). V was trimmed by 5 bases and J by 2 bases, leaving 12 bases between them. The CDR3 runs 14 residues. The DNA for the CDR3 is TGTGCCAGCAGTCTCGGGGGGGCTAACACTGAAGCTTTCTTT. Encoded protein: CASSLGGANTEAFF.